The 9 T cell receptor beta chains given below trace back to one sample, sequenced in a study of cytomegalovirus exposure and HLA in healthy donors. Use of 60 Vbeta and 13 Jbeta primers characterized the PCR. Assay used: immunoSEQ multiplex PCR; TCRdb lists only in-frame clones, some missing. In the table there are some 190,000 clones, around three quarters of which are singletons. The specimen was PBMCs. The receptors stem from a woman in her twenties or thirties in good health and CMV-seronegative.

The chain carries TRBV19 and TRBJ1-1; D is ambiguous. CDR1 LNHDA and CDR2 SQIVND come from the germline V gene (reference sequence). V lost 5 bases to trimming and J lost 1 base, with 8 bases between them. There are 13 residues in the CDR3. CDR3: CASSDTANTEAFF. The CDR3, as DNA: TGTGCCAGTAGTGACACAGCGAACACTGAAGCTTTCTTT.

V gene TRBV15 combines with J gene TRBJ2-7, with TRBD2 as a possible D gene (5 bases). CDR3 length: 13 residues. CDR1 is LNHNV, CDR2 YYDKDF, per germline (reference sequence). Trimming took off 0 bases at V and 6 bases at J, with 9 bases between the two ends. CDR3 coding DNA: TGTGCCACCAGCAGAGACCCGGGGTCCGAGCAGTACTTC. It is translated as CATSRDPGSEQYF.

The V gene is TRBV11-2, the J gene TRBJ2-5; 15 bases are shared with TRBD2. Germline V gene data show CDR1 as SGHAT and CDR2 as FQNNGV. V shed 5 bases and J 4 bases; nucleotides not matched to a gene: 8. This CDR3 is 17 amino acids long. This CDR3 is CASSPGLAGGQRETQYF. The CDR3, as DNA: TGTGCCAGCAGCCCCGGACTAGCGGGGGGGCAGAGAGAGACCCAGTACTTC.

CDR3 protein: CASSLDRIGRAFF. In nucleotides, the CDR3 is TGTGCCAGCAGCTTAGATAGGATAGGGAGAGCTTTCTTT. The chain is built from TRBV7-2 and TRBJ1-1; D remains unclear. Germline values: CDR1 SGHTA, CDR2 FQGNSA. The CDR3 contains 13 residues. The ends were cut back, 1 base at V and 10 bases at J, with 13 bases in the middle. Full variable domain (rest looked up from reference TRBV7-2 and TRBJ1-1): GAGVSQSPSNKVTEKGKDVELRCDPISGHTALYWYRQSLGQGLEFLIYFQGNSAPDKSGLPSDRFSAERTGGSVSTLTIQRTQQEDSAVYLCASSLDRIGRAFFGQGTRLTVV.

The V gene is TRBV10-1, the J gene TRBJ2-2; D might be TRBD1 (5 bases). V was cut by 4 bases and J by 1 base, with 7 bases left in between. Germline values: CDR1 WNHNN, CDR2 SYGVQD (reference sequence). This CDR3 comprises 14 residues. The CDR3, as DNA: TGCGCCAGCAGTGGTGGACAGAACACCGGGGAGCTGTTTTTT. It translates to CASSGGQNTGELFF.

The rearrangement uses TRBV15 and TRBJ1-2; the match to TRBD1 covers 9 bases. The V segment lost 5 bases and the J segment 6 bases; nucleotides outside the gene matches: 10. Germline values: CDR1 LNHNV, CDR2 YYDKDF (reference sequence). CDR3 length: 15 amino acids. The CDR3 nucleotides are TGTGCCACCAGCCGACGGAGACAGGGGGTTGATGGCTACACCTTC. Translated: CATSRRRQGVDGYTF.

This chain connects TRBV5-6 to TRBJ2-7; tentatively, D is TRBD1 (6 bases). The CDR3 is made up of 15 amino acids. The germline V and J ends were trimmed by 1 base and 2 bases, with 13 bases remaining between them. The V gene's germline CDR1 is SGHDT and CDR2 YYEEEE. DNA of the CDR3: TGTGCCAGCAGCTTGTTACAGGGAGCACCCTACGAGCAGTACTTC. Its translation: CASSLLQGAPYEQYF.

This clone was counted only a few times. The J gene is TRBJ2-5, the V gene TRBV7-6, with TRBD2 identical over 11 bases. This CDR3 contains 15 residues. Germline lookup yields CDR1 SGHVS and CDR2 FNYEAQ. J was trimmed by 6 bases and V by 3 bases; bases with no gene match: 6. CDR3 in amino acids: CASSLNSGGGKTQYF. CDR3 DNA: TGTGCCAGCAGCTTGAATAGCGGGGGGGGGAAGACCCAGTACTTC.

The chain has TRBV9 and TRBJ2-3; TRBD1 might be the D (6 bases). Looked up from germline, CDR1 is SGDLS and CDR2 is YYNGEE. Deletions cut 4 bases from V and 1 base from J, with 10 bases between. The CDR3 extends over 14 amino acids. The DNA for the CDR3 is TGTGCCAGCAGCCCTTACAGGGGCACAGATACGCAGTATTTT. Protein product: CASSPYRGTDTQYF.